Sequencing of this TCR beta chain was carried out in a study of tumor and adjacent non-tumor tissue in lung cancer. Study-wide context: Each sample yielded around 4 million productive TCRbeta reads on average.

The template was RNA from unsorted bulk tissue. The normal lung tissue was taken more than 3 cm from the tumor edge. This clonotype was observed many times. A modified ARM-PCR protocol with three rounds of nested PCR amplified TCRbeta. TCRdb reprocessed the multiplex PCR reads via MiXCR and lists one record per CDR3 protein. Among some 51,000 distinct CDR3 sequences listed, around 60% were seen once. The CDR3 is 16 residues long. CDR1 and CDR2 from the germline V gene are SEHNR and FQNEAQ (reference sequence). Trimming at V came to 5 bases and at J to 5 bases, leaving 10 bases not matched to a gene. Sequencing was carried out using distant non-tumor lung tissue. The chain recombines TRBV7-9 with TRBJ2-1, with 9 bases aligning to TRBD1. This TCR derives from a woman between 65 and 79 years old with non-small cell lung cancer. CDR3 coding DNA: TGTGCCAGCAGCCCGTGGGACAGGGCCTCGGACAATGAGCAGTTCTTC. This gives the protein CASSPWDRASDNEQFF. The entire variable domain, with the rest obtained from reference TRBV7-9 and TRBJ2-1, is as follows: DTGVSQNPRHKITKRGQNVTFRCDPISEHNRLYWYRQTLGQGPEFLTYFQNEAQLEKSRLLSDRFSAERPKGSFSTLEIQRTEQGDSAMYLCASSPWDRASDNEQFFGPGTRLTVL.